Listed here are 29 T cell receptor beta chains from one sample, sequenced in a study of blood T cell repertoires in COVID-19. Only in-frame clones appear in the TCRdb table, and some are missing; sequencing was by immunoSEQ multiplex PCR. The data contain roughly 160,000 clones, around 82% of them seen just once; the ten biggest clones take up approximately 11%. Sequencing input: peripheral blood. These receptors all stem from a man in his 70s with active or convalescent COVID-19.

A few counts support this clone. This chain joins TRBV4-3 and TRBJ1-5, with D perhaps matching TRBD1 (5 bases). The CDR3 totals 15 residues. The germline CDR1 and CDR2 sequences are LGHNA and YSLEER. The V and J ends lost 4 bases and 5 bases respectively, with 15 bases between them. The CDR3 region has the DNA TGCGCCAGCAGCCTTGGATCAGGGAAGGATCAGCCCCAGCATTTT. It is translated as CASSLGSGKDQPQHF.

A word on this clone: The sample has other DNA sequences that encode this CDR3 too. The CDR3 nucleotides are TGTGCCAGCAGCCCCGGGACAAGGGGTGGCTACACCTTC. Its protein product is CASSPGTRGGYTF. J is TRBJ1-2 and V is TRBV6-5, with a tentative D call TRBD1 (6 bases). Trimming removed 6 bases at V and 7 bases at J, with 15 bases between. The CDR3 covers 13 residues. Germline CDR1 is MNHEY and CDR2 is SVGAGI.

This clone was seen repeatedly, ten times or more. The CDR3: CAWSLDRHYGYTF. CDR3 DNA sequence: TGTGCCTGGAGTCTCGACAGACACTATGGCTACACCTTC. This chain joins TRBV30 and TRBJ1-2, with a tentative D call TRBD1 (5 bases). Trimming removed 2 bases at V and 3 bases at J, with 10 bases between. In germline, CDR1 is GTSNPN, CDR2 SVGIG (reference sequence). This CDR3 is built from 13 residues.

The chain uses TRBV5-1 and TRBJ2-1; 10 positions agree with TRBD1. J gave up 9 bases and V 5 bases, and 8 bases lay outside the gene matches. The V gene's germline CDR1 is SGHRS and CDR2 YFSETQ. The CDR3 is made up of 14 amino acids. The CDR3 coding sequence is TGCGCCAGCAGGTTTGGACAGGGGGATGGTGAGCAGTTCTTC. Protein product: CASRFGQGDGEQFF.

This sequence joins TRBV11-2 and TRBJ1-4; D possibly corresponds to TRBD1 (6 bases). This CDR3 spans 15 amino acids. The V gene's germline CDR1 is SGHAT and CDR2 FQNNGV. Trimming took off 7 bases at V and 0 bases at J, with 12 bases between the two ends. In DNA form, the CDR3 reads TGTGCCAGCACCTTGGGGGCTGCAACTAATGAAAAACTGTTTTTT. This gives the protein CASTLGAATNEKLFF. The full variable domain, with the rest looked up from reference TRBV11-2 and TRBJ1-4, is EAGVAQSPRYKIIEKRQSVAFWCNPISGHATLYWYQQILGQGPKLLIQFQNNGVVDDSQLPKDRFSAERLKGVDSTLKIQPAKLEDSAVYLCASTLGAATNEKLFFGSGTQLSVL.

DNA for the CDR3: TGTGCCAGCAGCCAAGATGATTGGGCCGCAACTAATGAAAAACTGTTTTTT. This gives the protein CASSQDDWAATNEKLFF. This chain uses TRBV3-1 (or the pseudogene TRBV3-2) with TRBJ1-4; D call uncertain. Looked up from germline, CDR1 is LGHDT and CDR2 is YNNKEL (reference sequence). This CDR3 has 17 amino acids. The V and J ends lost 0 bases and 0 bases respectively, with 11 bases between them.

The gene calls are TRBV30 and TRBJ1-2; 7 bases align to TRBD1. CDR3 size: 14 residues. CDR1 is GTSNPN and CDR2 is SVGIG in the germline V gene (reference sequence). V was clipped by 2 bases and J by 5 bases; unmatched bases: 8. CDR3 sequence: CAWSRFTGVYGYTF. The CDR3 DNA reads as TGTGCCTGGAGTCGTTTTACAGGGGTGTATGGCTACACCTTC.

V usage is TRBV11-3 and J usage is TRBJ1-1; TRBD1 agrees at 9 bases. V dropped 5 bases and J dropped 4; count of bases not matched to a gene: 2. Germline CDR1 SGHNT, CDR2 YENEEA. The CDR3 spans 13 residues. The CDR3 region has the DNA TGTGCCAGCAGCACGGACAGGGGCACTGAAGCTTTCTTT. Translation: CASSTDRGTEAFF.

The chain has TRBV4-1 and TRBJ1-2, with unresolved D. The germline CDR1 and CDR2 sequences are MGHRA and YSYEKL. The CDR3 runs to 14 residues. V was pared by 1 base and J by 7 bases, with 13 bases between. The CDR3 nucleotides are TGCGCCAGCAGCCAAGGCGGGTCCCCGGGTGGCTACACCTTC. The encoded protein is CASSQGGSPGGYTF.

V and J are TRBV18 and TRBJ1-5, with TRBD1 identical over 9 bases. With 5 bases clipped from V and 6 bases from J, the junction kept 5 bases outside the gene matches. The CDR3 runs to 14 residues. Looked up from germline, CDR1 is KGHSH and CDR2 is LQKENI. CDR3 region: CASSWTGVVQPQHF. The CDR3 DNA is TGTGCCAGCTCATGGACAGGGGTAGTTCAGCCCCAGCATTTT.

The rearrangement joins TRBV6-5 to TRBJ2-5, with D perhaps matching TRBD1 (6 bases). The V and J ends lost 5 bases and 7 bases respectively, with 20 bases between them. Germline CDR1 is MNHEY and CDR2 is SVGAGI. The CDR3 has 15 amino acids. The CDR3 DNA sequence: TGTGCCAGCAGTAAGTCGACAGCTTTAGGGGGGACCCAGTACTTC. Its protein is CASSKSTALGGTQYF.

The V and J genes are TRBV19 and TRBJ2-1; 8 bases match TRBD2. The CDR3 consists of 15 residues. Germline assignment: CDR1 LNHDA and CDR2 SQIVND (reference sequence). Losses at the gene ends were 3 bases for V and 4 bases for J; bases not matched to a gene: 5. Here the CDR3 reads CASSIQAGVYNEQFF. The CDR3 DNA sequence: TGTGCCAGTAGTATTCAAGCGGGGGTTTACAATGAGCAGTTCTTC.

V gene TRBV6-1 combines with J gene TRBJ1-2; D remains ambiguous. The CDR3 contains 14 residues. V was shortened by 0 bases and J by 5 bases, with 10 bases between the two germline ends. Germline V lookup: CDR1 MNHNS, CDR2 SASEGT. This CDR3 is CASSEARGRYGYTF. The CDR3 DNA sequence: TGTGCCAGCAGTGAAGCGCGGGGTCGGTATGGCTACACCTTC.

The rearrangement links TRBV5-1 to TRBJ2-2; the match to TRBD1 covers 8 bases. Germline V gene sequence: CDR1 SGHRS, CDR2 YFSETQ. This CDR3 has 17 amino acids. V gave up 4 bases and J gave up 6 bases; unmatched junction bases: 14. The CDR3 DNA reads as TGCGCCAGCAGCGCGGACCCAGGGGGCGAAGGGGCCGGGGAGCTGTTTTTT. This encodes CASSADPGGEGAGELFF.

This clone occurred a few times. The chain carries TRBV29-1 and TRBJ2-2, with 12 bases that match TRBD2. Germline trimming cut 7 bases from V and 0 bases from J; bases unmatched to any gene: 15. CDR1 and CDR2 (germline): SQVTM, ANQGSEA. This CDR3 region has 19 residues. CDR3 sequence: CSGMTSLGLAGPNTGELFF. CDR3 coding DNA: TGCAGCGGGATGACTTCCCTCGGACTAGCGGGACCGAACACCGGGGAGCTGTTTTTT.

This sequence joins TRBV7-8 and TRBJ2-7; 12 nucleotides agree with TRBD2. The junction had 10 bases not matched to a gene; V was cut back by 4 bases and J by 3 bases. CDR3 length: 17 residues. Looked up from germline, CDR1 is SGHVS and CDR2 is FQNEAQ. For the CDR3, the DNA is TGTGCCAGCAGCTCCCGCCCGGGGACTAGCGGGTACTACGAGCAGTACTTC. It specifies CASSSRPGTSGYYEQYF.

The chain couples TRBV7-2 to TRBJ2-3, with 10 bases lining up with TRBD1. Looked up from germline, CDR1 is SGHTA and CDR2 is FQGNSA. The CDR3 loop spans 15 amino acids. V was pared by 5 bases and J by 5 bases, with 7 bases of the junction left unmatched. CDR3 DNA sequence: TGTGCCAGCAGCCCCCTTGGACAGGGGGGAGATACGCAGTATTTT. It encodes CASSPLGQGGDTQYF.

The CDR3, as DNA: TGTGCCACCAGTCCCCCGGGAGCGTTTCTCTCTGGGGCCAACGTCCTGACTTTC. Its translation: CATSPPGAFLSGANVLTF. V gene TRBV15 combines with J gene TRBJ2-6; a weak D match, TRBD2 (6 bases). The CDR3 extends over 18 amino acids. Germline assignment: CDR1 LNHNV and CDR2 YYDKDF (reference sequence). V was cut by 6 bases and J by 0 bases, with 18 bases left in between.

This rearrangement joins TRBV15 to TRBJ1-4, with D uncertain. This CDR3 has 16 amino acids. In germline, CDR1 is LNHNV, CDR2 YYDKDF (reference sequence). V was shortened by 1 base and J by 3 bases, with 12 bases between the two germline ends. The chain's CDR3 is CATSRVRGKANEKLFF. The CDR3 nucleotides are TGTGCCACCAGCAGAGTTCGAGGGAAAGCTAATGAAAAACTGTTTTTT. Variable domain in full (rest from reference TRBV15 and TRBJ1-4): DAMVIQNPRYQVTQFGKPVTLSCSQTLNHNVMYWYQQKSSQAPKLLFHYYDKDFNNEADTPDNFQSRRPNTSFCFLDIRSPGLGDTAMYLCATSRVRGKANEKLFFGSGTQLSVL.

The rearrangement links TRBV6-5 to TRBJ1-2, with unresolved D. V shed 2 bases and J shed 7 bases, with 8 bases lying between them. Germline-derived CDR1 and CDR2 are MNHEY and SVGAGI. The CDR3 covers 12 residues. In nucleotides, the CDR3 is TGTGCCAGCAGTTACCATGGCAGTGGCTACACCTTC. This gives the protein CASSYHGSGYTF.

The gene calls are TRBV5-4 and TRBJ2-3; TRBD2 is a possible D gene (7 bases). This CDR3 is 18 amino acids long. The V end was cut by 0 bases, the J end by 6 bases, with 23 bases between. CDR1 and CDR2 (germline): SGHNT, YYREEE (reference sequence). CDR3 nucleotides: TGTGCCAGCAGCTTGGGCCTAGGGGGACTAACAGCCCGGGATACGCAGTATTTT. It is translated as CASSLGLGGLTARDTQYF.

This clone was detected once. Here the CDR3 reads CASSYSSSGNYGYTF. The CDR3 DNA reads TGTGCCAGCAGTTACTCGTCAAGCGGGAATTATGGCTACACCTTC. The chain carries TRBV6-5 and TRBJ1-2; D not certain. In germline, CDR1 is MNHEY, CDR2 SVGAGI. V lost 0 bases and J lost 5, with 13 bases in between. The CDR3 is 15 amino acids.

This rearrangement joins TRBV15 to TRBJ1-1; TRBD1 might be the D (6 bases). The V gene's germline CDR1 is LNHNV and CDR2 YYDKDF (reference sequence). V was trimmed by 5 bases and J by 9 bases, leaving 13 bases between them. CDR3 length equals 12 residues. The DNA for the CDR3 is TGTGCCACCAGCCCCGACAGGATTCAAGCTTTCTTT. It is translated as CATSPDRIQAFF.

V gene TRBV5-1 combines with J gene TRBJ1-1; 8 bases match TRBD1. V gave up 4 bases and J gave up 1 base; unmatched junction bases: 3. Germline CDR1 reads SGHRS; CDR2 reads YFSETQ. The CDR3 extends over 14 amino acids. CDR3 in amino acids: CASSGGTGNTEAFF. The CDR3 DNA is TGCGCCAGCAGCGGCGGGACAGGGAACACTGAAGCTTTCTTT.

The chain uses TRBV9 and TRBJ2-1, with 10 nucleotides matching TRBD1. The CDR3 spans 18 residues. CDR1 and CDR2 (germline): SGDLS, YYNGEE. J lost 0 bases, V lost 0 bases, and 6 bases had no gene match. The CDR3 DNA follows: TGTGCCAGCAGCGTAGGGGGGACAGGGGCCAGCTCCTACAATGAGCAGTTCTTC. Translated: CASSVGGTGASSYNEQFF.

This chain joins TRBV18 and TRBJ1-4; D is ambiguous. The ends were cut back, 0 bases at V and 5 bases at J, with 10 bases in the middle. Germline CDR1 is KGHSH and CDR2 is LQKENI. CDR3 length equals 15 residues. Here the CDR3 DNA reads TGTGCCAGCTCACCACCTATCAGGTCCAATGAAAAACTGTTTTTT. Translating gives CASSPPIRSNEKLFF. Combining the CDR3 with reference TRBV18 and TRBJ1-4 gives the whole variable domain NAGVMQNPRHLVRRRGQEARLRCSPMKGHSHVYWYRQLPEEGLKFMVYLQKENIIDESGMPKERFSAEFPKEGPSILRIQQVVRGDSAAYFCASSPPIRSNEKLFFGSGTQLSVL.

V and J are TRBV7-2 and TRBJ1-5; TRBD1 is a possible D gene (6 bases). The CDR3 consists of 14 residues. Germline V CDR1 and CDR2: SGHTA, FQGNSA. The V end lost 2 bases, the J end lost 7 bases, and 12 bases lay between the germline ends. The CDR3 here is CASSLRDTWQPQHF. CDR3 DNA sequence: TGTGCCAGCAGCTTAAGGGACACTTGGCAGCCCCAGCATTTT.

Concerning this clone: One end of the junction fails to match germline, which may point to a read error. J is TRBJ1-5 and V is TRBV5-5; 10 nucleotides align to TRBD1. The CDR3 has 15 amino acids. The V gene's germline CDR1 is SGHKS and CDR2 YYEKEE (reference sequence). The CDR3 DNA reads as TGTGCCAGCACCTTGGGGACAGGGGTAAATCAGCCCCAGCATTTT. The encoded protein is CASTLGTGVNQPQHF.

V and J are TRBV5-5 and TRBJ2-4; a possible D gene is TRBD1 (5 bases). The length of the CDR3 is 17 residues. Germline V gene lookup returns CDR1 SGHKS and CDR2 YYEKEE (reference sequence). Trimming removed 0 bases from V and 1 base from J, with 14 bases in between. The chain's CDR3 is CASSLDVTAGAKNIQYF. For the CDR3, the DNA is TGTGCCAGCAGCTTGGATGTCACGGCAGGGGCCAAAAACATTCAGTACTTC.